This record covers a single T cell receptor (beta chain). The antigen remains undetermined. Trimming took 0 bases from V and 9 from J, leaving 6 bases between them. CDR1 is SGHVS, CDR2 FNYEAQ, per germline. This CDR3 has 13 residues. Clones were read by immunoSEQ multiplex PCR, and TCRdb kept only the in-frame ones, dropping some. The sample holds about 120,000 clones; roughly 80% are singletons and the top ten take roughly 3.3%. The data were obtained in a study of identifying expanded T cells in peripheral blood. General study findings and limits: Over around two and four weeks, about 15 and 19 clones changed, versus around 1.1 between replicates.

The sequence came from a person between 18 and 75 years old in good health. The sample consisted of blood. The rearrangement uses TRBV7-6 and TRBJ1-6, with no clear D. The CDR3 region is CASSLASGSPLHF. The CDR3 region has the DNA TGTGCCAGCAGCTTAGCGTCAGGTTCACCCCTCCACTTT. Complete variable domain (other parts from reference TRBV7-6 and TRBJ1-6): GAGVSQSPRYKVTKRGQDVALRCDPISGHVSLYWYRQALGQGPEFLTYFNYEAQQDKSGLPNDRFSAERPEGSISTLTIQRTEQRDSAMYRCASSLASGSPLHFGNGTRLTVT.